Sequencing of this T cell receptor beta chain was carried out in a study of T-cell reconstitution after alpha-beta-depleted transplantation in children (dated by TCRdb to the mid-2010s). Concerning the study at large: Using TCR repertoire profiling, the study quantitatively followed how T-cell immune reconstitution unfolded in children after TCRalphabeta/CD19-depleted allogeneic hematopoietic cell transplantation.

V and J are truncated by 5 bases and 3 bases respectively, leaving an intervening sequence of 14 bases. The CDR3 goes from the cysteine to the phenylalanine over 15 residues. The only DNA kept is the CDR3, 45 bases in frame from the first base. On this clonotype: This clone's antigen is unknown. Base qualities are missing; no much larger clone stands one base away.

The treatment or condition label, as the study defines it: allogeneic hematopoietic cell transplantation with graft depleted of TCRalphabeta T cells and CD19 B cells. The transplant recipients were children given TCRalphabeta/CD19-depleted allogeneic hematopoietic cell grafts. The library was prepared using PCR. The run used an Illumina HiSeq 2500. TCR library preparation used molecular barcoding, with unique molecular identifiers applied to normalize quantification of the TCRbeta repertoire. Using fastp trimming at Q25 and MiXCR clonotype assembly, TCRdb reanalyzed the public sequencing data and kept in-frame beta chains. Every distinct CDR3 protein forms one entry, paired with its most common genes and DNA. This sample lists 500,000 to 750,000 distinct CDR3 sequences; 25% to 30% were detected once. The top ten hold about 35% of the sample. General findings and caveats noted by the study authors: The high TCRbeta diversity at day 60 in some patients was ascribed to recipient T cells and intrathymic progenitors that had survived conditioning. Over the following months the frequencies of hyperexpanded clones went down, and after one year T-cell counts and TCRbeta diversity were mostly credited to newly produced T cells. About two months after transplant, the apparently early recovery of alphabetaT-cell counts reportedly depended on just several hundred clones that had expanded rapidly and came from non-depleted graft cells.

The sequences come from PBMCs, collected before TCRalphabeta/CD19-depleted stem cell transplant. The clonotype comes from a boy under two years old with Wiskott-Aldrich syndrome, due to receive a stem cell transplant. This receptor chain uses TRBV12-3 or TRBV12-4 and TRBJ1-5; the D gene is perhaps TRBD1, on 6 matching bases. The CDR3 reads as follows: CASSPQTGDNQPQHF. The sequenced DNA: TGTGCCAGCAGTCCCCAGACAGGAGACAATCAGCCCCAGCATTTT.